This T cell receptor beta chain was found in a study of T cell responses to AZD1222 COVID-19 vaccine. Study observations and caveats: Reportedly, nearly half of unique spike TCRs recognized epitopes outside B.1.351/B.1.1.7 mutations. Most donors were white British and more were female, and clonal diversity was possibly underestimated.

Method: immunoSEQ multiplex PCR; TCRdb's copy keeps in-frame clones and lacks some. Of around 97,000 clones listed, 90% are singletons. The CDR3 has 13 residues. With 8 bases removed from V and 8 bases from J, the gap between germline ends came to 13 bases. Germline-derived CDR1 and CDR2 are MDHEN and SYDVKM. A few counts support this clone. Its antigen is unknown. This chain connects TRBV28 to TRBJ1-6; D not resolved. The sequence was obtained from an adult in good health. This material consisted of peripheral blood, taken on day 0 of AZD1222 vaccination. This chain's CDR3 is CASGRRLYSPLHF. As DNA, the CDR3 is TGTGCCAGCGGGAGGAGACTTTATTCACCCCTCCACTTT.